The rows below give T cell receptor beta chains drawn from one sample of a study of identical twins. TCRdb passed the 5' RACE reads through MiXCR, listing each CDR3 protein once. Of 1.5 million to 2 million distinct CDR3 sequences listed, under 35% are singletons. The sample was cord blood. The receptors stem from a newborn girl in good health. Both conserved end residues are trimmed from each CDR3. The order of the fields is V gene, J gene, CDR3 protein.

TRBV7-6	TRBJ1-6	ASSLGVGRSSPLH
TRBV6-6	TRBJ1-1	ASSYWALNTEAF
TRBV12-3/TRBV12-4	TRBJ2-6	ASSPPGLADSGANVLT
TRBV7-9	TRBJ2-7	ASKRTGAQYEQY
TRBV11-2	TRBJ1-2	ASSLDSRGSYT
TRBV29-1	TRBJ2-7	SVVEGSSYEQY
TRBV28	TRBJ1-5	ANSLFGRANQPQH
TRBV5-1	TRBJ2-7	ASSSTSGRTYEQY
TRBV5-1	TRBJ2-7	ASSTRLNFEQY
TRBV7-9	TRBJ1-2	ASSLAGTGPHGSYGYT
TRBV6-1	TRBJ2-7	ASSGSGPRQY
TRBV9	TRBJ2-3	ASTGLHTDTQY
TRBV3-1	TRBJ2-1	ASSRRAGGGSYNEQF
TRBV28	TRBJ2-6	ASSLLDSSGANVLT
TRBV25-1	TRBJ2-4	ASSVGQGILY
TRBV20-1	TRBJ2-4	SARETPRKAKSIQY
TRBV3-1	TRBJ1-2	ASRDRFYGYT
TRBV6-2/TRBV6-3	TRBJ1-2	ASSYNREIGYT
TRBV9	TRBJ2-7	ASNRDSDNEQY
TRBV6-6	TRBJ2-3	ASTPERLAGVLDTQY
TRBV6-6	TRBJ1-2	ASSYSRQGGDYGYT
TRBV5-6	TRBJ2-3	ASSFLAGVATDTQY
TRBV7-2	TRBJ2-5	ASSFRRGQETQY
TRBV4-2	TRBJ2-1	ASSQVGLVDNEQF
TRBV2	TRBJ1-1	ASSGDRPEAF
TRBV6-5	TRBJ2-1	ASSDSMDNNEQF
TRBV20-1	NA	SARDPRLAQETQY
TRBV12-3/TRBV12-4	TRBJ2-3	ASSPGTRGTDTQY
TRBV11-2	TRBJ1-1	ASSPWGWGRGTEAF
TRBV4-2	TRBJ2-6	ASSQEGLTSSGANVLT
TRBV24-1	NA	ATSASGGFYEQY
TRBV20-1	TRBJ2-7	SARKSQLAAHTYERY
TRBV24-1	NA	ATSDPRSGGIQY
TRBV4-1	TRBJ2-1	ASSQDTSGGGYNEQF
TRBV20-1	TRBJ2-3	SARSGSKGDTQY
TRBV6-6	TRBJ1-5	ASTPEKGASNQPQH
TRBV7-9	TRBJ1-1	ASSFSRAENTEAF
TRBV30	TRBJ2-3	AWLPPAHSTDTQY
TRBV29-1	TRBJ1-4	AALSAGDEKLF
TRBV27	TRBJ2-4	ASSLWVGGGRKNIQY
TRBV5-1	TRBJ2-3	ASSLYDTDTQY
TRBV28	TRBJ1-5	AGSPPGQGRNQPQH
TRBV27	TRBJ1-2	ASSRSPLTAPYGYT
TRBV7-9	TRBJ1-2	ASSPLRTSNYGYT
TRBV12-3/TRBV12-4	TRBJ1-2	ASSFRLANYGYT
TRBV7-2	TRBJ1-6	ASSLSWVLYNSPLH